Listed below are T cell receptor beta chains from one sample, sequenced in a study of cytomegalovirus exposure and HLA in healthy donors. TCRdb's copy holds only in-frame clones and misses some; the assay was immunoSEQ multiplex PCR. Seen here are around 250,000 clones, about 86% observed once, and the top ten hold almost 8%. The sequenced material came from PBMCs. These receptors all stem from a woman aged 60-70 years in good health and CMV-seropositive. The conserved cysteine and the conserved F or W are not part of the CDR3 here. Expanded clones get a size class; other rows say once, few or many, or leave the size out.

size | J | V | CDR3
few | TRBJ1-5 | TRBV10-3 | AISESGRDQPQH
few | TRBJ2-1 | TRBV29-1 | SAGGPTSGTFNEQF
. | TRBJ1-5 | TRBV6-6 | ASTNLGGKFGQPQH
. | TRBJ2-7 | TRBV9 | ASSVAPAGAQYEQY
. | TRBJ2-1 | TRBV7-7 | ASSSAQTPGNEQF
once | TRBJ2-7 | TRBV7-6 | ASSIEAGSLYEQY
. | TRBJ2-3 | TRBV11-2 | ASSFTSGMVSDTQY
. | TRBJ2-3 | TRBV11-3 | ASSWTGATDTQY
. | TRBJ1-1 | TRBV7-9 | ASSLGGPGTEAF
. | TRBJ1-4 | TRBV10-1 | ATGTGEKLF
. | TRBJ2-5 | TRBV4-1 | ASSPIPGTQETQY
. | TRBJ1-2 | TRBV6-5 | ASNLQGGYGYT
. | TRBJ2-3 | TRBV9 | ASSSHRDRGTDTQY
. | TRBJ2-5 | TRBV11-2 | ASSLDRRTVIQETQY
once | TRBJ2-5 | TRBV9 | ASSPGQNQETQY
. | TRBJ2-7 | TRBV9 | ASSVGLAGPYEQY
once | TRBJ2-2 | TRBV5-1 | ASSEQGPNTGELF
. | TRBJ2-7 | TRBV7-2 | ASSLTSGSYEQY
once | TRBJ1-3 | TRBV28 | ASRRGGGNTIY
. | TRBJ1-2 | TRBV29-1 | SVEGRGLNYGYT
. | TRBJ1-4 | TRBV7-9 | ASSLMNPGLAEKLF
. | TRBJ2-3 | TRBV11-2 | ASSLQGASTDTQY
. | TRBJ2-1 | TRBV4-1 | ASSQSDRGWDEQF
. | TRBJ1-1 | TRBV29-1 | SGPRGGGGTEAF
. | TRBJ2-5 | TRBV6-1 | ASNETPGLGGETQY
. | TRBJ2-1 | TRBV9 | ASSPRTGRSYNEQF
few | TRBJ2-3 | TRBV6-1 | ASSVASGRIASTDTQY
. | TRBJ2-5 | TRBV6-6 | ASIGTEQETQY
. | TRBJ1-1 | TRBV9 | ASSAGQSNTEAF
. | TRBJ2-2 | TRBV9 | ASSVGNSGNTGELF
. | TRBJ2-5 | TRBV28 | ASSLGLAGKGETQY
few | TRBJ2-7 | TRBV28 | ASRGTGTSYEQY
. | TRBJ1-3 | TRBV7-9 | ASSLRVDTIY
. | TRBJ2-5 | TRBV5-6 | ASSLGGGAETQY
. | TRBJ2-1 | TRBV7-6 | ASSLESGAGGFNEQF
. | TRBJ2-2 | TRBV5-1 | ASSGGGTVNTGELF
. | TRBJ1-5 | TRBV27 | ASGPQGNGLQPQH
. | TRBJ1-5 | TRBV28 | ASSSPRGSSNQPQH